This T cell receptor beta chain is from a study of blood T cell repertoires in COVID-19. Study as a whole: Italy, Spain and the United States were the sources of the convalescent and acute COVID-19 samples. T cells, B-cell-depleted T cells, or PBMCs supplied cDNA or gDNA.

The V and J ends lost 4 bases and 12 bases respectively, with 15 bases between them. Per the germline V gene, CDR1 is SNHLY and CDR2 is FYNNEI. The CDR3 loop spans 13 amino acids. As processed by the authors: Reference gene primers were amplified, and this amplification served to estimate nucleated cell counts. Here immunoSEQ multiplex PCR was the method, and the copy in TCRdb shows in-frame clones only, minus some. That table furnishes V, J and clone size, whereas the DNA furnished D and trimming. The sample holds 200,000 to 300,000 clones, 85% to 90% seen once. The chain uses TRBV2 and TRBJ2-2; D ambiguous. The receptor's source is a woman aged 40 to 50 who had recovered from COVID-19. The sequenced sample was peripheral blood. In nucleotides, the CDR3 is TGTGCCAGCAGTGTGCTGGAGCCAGAAAAGCTGTTTTTT. This codes for CASSVLEPEKLFF.